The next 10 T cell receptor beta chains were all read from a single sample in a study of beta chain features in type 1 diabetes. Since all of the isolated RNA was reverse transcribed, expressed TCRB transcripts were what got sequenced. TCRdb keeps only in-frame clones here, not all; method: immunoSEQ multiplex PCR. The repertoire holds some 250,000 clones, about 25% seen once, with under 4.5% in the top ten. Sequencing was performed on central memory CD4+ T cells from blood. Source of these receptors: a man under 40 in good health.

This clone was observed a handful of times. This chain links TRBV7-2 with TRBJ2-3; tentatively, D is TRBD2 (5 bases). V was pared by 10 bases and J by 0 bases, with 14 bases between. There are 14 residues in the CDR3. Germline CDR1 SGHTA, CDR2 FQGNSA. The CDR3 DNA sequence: TGTGCCACCAGGATAGCGACAAGCACAGATACGCAGTATTTT. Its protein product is CATRIATSTDTQYF.

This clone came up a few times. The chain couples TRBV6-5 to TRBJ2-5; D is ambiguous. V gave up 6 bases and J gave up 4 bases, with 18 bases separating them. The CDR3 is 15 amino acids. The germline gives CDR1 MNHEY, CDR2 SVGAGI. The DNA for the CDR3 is TGTGCCAGCAGACTACGGGCCCTGGCAGGAGAGACCCAGTACTTC. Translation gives CASRLRALAGETQYF.

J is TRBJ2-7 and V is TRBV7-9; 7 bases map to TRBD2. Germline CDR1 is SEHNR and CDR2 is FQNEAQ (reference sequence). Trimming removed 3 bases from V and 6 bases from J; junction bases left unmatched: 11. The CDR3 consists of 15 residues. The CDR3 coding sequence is TGTGCCAGCAGCTTGCTAGCGGAGCTTGGGGGCGAGCAGTACTTC. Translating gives CASSLLAELGGEQYF.

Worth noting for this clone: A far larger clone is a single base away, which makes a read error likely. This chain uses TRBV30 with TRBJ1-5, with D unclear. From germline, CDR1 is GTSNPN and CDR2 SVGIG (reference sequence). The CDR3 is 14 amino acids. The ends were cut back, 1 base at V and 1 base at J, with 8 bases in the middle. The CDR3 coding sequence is TGTGCCTGGAGTGGAGTGTTGAGCAATCAGCCCCAGCATTTT. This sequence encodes CAWSGVLSNQPQHF.

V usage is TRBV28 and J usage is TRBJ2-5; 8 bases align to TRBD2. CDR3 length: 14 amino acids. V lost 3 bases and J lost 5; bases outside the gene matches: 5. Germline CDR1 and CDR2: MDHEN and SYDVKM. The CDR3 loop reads CASSFKREPETQYF. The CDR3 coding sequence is TGTGCCAGCAGTTTCAAGCGGGAGCCCGAGACCCAGTACTTC.

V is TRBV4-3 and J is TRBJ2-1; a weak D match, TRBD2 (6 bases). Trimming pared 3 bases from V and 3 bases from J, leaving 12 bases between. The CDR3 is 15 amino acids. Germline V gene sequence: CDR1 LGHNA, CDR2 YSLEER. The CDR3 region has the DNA TGCGCCAGCAGCCAGGAGGGGACTCGCTACAATGAGCAGTTCTTC. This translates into CASSQEGTRYNEQFF.

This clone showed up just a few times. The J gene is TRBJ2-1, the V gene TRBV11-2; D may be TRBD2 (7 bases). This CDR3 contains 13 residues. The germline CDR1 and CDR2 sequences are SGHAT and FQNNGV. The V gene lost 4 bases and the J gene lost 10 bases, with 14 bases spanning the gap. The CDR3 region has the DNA TGTGCCAGCAGCTCCCTGGGAGGGGGAGAGCAGTTCTTC. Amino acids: CASSSLGGGEQFF.

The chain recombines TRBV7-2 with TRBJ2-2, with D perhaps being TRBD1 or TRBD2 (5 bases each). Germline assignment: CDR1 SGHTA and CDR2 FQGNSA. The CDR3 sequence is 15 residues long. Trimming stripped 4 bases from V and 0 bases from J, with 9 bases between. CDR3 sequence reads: CASSSGRSNTGELFF. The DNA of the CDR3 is TGTGCCAGCAGCTCGGGACGGTCGAACACCGGGGAGCTGTTTTTT.

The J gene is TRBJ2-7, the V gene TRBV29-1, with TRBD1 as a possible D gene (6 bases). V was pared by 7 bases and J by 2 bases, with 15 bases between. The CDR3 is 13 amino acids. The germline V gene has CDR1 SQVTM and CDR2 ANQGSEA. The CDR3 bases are TGCAGCGCCCGGTGGGACACCACCTACGAGCAGTACTTC. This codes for CSARWDTTYEQYF.

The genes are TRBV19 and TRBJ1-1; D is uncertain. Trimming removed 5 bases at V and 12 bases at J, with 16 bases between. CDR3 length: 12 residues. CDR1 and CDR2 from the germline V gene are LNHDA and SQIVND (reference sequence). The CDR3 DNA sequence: TGTGCCAGTAGTCCCGGAACGTGGACCCCTTTCTTT. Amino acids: CASSPGTWTPFF.